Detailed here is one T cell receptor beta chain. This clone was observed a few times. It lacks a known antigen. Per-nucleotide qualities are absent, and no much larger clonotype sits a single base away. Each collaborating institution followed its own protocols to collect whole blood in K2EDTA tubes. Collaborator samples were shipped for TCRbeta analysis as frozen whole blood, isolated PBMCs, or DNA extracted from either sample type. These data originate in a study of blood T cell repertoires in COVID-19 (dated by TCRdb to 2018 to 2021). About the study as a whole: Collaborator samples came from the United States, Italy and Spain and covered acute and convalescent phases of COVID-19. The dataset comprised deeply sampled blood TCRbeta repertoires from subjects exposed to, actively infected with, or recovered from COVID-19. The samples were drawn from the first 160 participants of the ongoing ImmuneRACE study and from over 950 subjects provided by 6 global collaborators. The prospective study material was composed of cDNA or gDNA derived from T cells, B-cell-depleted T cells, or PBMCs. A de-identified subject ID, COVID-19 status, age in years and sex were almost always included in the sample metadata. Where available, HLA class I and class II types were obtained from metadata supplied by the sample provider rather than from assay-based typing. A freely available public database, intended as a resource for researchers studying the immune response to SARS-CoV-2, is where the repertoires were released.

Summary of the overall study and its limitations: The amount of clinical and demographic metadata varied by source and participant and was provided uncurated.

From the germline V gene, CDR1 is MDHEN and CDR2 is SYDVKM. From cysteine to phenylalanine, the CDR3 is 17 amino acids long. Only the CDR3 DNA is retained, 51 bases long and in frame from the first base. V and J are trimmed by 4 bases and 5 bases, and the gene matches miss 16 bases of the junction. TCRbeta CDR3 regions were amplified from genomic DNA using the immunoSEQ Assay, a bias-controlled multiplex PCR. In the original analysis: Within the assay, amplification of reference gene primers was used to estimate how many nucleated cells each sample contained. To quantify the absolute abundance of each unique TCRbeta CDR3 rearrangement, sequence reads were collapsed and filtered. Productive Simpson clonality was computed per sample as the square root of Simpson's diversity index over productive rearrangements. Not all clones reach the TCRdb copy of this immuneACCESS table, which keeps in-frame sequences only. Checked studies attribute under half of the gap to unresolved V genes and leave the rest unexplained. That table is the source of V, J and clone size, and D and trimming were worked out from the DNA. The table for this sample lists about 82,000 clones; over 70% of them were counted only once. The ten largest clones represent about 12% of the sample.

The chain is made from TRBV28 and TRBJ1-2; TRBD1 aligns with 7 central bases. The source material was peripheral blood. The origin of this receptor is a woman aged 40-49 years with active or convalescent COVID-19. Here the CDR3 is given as CASSSPGQTHKYYGYTF. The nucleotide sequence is TGTGCCAGCAGTTCCCCGGGACAGACCCACAAGTATTATGGCTACACCTTC.